The present T cell receptor (beta chain) was sequenced within a study of cytomegalovirus exposure and HLA in healthy donors. Primers: 60 Vbeta forward and 13 Jbeta reverse. The protocol was immunoSEQ multiplex PCR, while the TCRdb copy is restricted to in-frame clones and leaves out a portion. The sample carries some 63,000 clones, 80% recorded once. The CDR3 loop spans 14 amino acids. The germline gives CDR1 WSHSY, CDR2 SAAADI. V lost 7 bases to trimming and J lost 5 bases; unmatched junction nucleotides: 6. Sequencing was performed on PBMCs. V is TRBV10-2 and J is TRBJ2-1, with 9 nucleotides matching TRBD2. The sequence came from a woman aged 40 to 49 in good health and CMV-seronegative. The CDR3 bases are TGCGCCAGCACGGGGCGGGAGGGCAACAATGAGCAGTTCTTC. It encodes CASTGREGNNEQFF.